This T cell receptor beta chain appears in the sequencing data of a study of T cell responses to AZD1222 COVID-19 vaccine. Whole-study results and caveats: Unmutated regions of variants are reportedly targeted by nearly half of spike-specific TCRs. Spike-specific TCR depth and breadth grew after two AZD1222 doses. In all cases, repertoires were sampled only after the peak T cell response.

Concerning this clone itself: Its target is unknown.

Sequenced by immunoSEQ multiplex PCR; TCRdb stores in-frame clones only, minus some. The sample holds 110,000 or so clones, approximately 90% seen once. The CDR3 runs 16 residues. Germline V gene sequence: CDR1 LNHDA, CDR2 SQIVND (reference sequence). V shed 9 bases, J shed 7 bases, and the junction held 18 bases outside the gene matches. The chain couples TRBV19 to TRBJ1-2; 9 bases match TRBD1. This TCR was recovered from an adult in good health. This material consisted of peripheral blood, taken on day 0 of AZD1222 vaccination. This CDR3 is CASQGQGLPHMGGYTF. The CDR3 nucleotides read TGTGCCAGCCAGGGACAGGGCTTGCCCCATATGGGTGGCTACACCTTC.